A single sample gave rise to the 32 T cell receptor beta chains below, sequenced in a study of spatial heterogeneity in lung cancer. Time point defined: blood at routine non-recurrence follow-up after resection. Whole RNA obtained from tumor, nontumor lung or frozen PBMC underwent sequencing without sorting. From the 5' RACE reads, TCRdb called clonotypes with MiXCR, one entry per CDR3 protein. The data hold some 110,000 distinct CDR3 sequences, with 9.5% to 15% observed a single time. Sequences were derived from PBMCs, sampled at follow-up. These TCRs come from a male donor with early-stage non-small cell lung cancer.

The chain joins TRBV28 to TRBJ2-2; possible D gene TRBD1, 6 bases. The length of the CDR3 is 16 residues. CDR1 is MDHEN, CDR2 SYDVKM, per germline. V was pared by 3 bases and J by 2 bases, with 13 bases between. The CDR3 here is CASSFRGTYNTGELFF. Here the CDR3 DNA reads TGTGCCAGCAGTTTTAGGGGGACATACAACACCGGGGAGCTGTTTTTT. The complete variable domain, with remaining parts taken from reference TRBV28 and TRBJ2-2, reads DVKVTQSSRYLVKRTGEKVFLECVQDMDHENMFWYRQDPGLGLRLIYFSYDVKMKEKGDIPEGYSVSREKKERFSLILESASTNQTSMYLCASSFRGTYNTGELFFGEGSRLTVL.

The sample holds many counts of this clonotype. DNA of the CDR3: TGCGCCAGCAGCCAAGGGACAGAGGTCTACGAGCAGTACTTC. Protein: CASSQGTEVYEQYF. The chain recombines TRBV4-1 with TRBJ2-7, with D perhaps TRBD1 (6 bases). The CDR3 consists of 14 residues. Trimming took off 1 base at V and 3 bases at J, with 10 bases between the two ends. CDR1 MGHRA and CDR2 YSYEKL come from the germline V gene.

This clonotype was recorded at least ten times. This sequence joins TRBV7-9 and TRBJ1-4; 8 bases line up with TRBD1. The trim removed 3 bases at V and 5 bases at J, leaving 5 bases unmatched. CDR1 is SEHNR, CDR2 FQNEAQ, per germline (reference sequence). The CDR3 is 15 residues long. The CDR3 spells CASSFRQGRNEKLFF. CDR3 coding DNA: TGTGCCAGCAGCTTCCGACAGGGGCGGAATGAAAAACTGTTTTTT.

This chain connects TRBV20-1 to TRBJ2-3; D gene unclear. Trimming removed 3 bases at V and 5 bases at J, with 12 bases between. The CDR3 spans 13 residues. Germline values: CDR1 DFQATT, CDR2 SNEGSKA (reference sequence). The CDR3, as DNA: TGCAGTGCTAGGCTGGACGTTGGAGATACGCAGTATTTT. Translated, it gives CSARLDVGDTQYF.

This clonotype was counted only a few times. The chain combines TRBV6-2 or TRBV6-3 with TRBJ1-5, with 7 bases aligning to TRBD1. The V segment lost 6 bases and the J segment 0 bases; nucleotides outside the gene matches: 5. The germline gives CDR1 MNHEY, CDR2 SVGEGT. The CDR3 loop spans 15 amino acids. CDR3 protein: CASSPGQRSNQPQHF. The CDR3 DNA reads TGTGCCAGCAGCCCGGGACAGCGTAGCAATCAGCCCCAGCATTTT.

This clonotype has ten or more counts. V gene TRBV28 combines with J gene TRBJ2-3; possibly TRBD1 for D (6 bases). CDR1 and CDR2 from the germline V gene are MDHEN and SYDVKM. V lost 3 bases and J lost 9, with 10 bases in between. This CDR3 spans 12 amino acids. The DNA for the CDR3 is TGTGCCAGCAGTTTGAGTACAGGGACGCAGTATTTT. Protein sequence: CASSLSTGTQYF.

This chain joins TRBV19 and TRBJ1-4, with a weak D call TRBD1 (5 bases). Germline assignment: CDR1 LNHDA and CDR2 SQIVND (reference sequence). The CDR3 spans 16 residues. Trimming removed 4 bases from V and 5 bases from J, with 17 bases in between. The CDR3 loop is CASSTRRDGLNEKLFF. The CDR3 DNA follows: TGTGCCAGTAGTACTCGAAGGGACGGCCTGAATGAAAAACTGTTTTTT.

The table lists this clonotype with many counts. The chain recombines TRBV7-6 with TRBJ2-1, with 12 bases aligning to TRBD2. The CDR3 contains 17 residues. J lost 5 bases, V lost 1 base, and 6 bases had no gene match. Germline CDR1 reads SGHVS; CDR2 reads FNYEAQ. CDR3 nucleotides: TGTGCCAGCAGCTTAGGAGGACTAGCGGGGCGAAACAATGAGCAGTTCTTC. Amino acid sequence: CASSLGGLAGRNNEQFF.

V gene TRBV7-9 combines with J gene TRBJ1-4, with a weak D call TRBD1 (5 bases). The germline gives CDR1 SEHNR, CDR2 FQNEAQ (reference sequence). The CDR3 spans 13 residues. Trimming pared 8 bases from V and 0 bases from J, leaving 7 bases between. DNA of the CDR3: TGTGCCAGCCAGGGTGCAACTAATGAAAAACTGTTTTTT. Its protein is CASQGATNEKLFF.

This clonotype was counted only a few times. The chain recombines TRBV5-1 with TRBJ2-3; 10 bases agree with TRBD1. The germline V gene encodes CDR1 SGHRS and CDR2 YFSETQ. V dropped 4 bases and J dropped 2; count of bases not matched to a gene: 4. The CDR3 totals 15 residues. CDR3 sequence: CASSTGQGLTDTQYF. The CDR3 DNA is TGCGCCAGCAGCACGGGACAGGGGCTCACAGATACGCAGTATTTT.

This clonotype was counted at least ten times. CDR3 amino acids: CASSVGTTPNEQFF. The CDR3 nucleotides read TGTGCCAGCAGCGTCGGGACTACCCCGAATGAGCAGTTCTTC. The rearrangement joins TRBV25-1 to TRBJ2-1, with 7 positions matching TRBD2. The CDR3 length is 14 residues. The trim removed 6 bases at V and 7 bases at J, leaving 9 bases unmatched. Germline V gene data show CDR1 as MGHDK and CDR2 as SYGVNS.

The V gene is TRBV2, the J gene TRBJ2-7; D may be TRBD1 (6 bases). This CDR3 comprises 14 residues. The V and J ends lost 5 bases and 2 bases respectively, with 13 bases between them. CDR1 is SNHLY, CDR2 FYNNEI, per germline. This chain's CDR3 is CASSNTRTAYEQYF. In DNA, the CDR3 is TGTGCCAGCAGTAATACCCGGACAGCCTACGAGCAGTACTTC.

The CDR3 region is CASTQGGGKRAAQYF. The CDR3 bases are TGTGCCAGCACCCAAGGTGGCGGAAAGAGGGCGGCCCAGTACTTC. The chain recombines TRBV6-5 with TRBJ2-5, with D tentatively TRBD2 (5 bases). CDR3 size: 15 residues. V was clipped by 7 bases and J by 9 bases, with 24 bases between them. Germline V gene sequence: CDR1 MNHEY, CDR2 SVGAGI.

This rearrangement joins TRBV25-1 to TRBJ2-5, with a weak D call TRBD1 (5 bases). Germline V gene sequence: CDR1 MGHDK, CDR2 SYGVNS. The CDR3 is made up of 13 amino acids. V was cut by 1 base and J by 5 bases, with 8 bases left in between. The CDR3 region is CASSESGSETQYF. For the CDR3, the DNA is TGTGCCAGCAGTGAATCAGGGTCGGAGACCCAGTACTTC.

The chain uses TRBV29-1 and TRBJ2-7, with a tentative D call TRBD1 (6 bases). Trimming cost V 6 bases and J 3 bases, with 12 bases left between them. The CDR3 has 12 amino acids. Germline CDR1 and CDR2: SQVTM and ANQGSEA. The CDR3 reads CSVRQGIYEQYF. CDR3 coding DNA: TGCAGCGTGCGGCAGGGGATCTACGAGCAGTACTTC.

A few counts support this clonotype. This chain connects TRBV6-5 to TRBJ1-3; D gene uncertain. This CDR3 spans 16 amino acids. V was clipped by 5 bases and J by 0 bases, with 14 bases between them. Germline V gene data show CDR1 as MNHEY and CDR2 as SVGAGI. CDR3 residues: CASSQTRVGSGNTIYF. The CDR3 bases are TGTGCCAGCAGTCAGACCCGAGTGGGCTCTGGAAACACCATATATTTT.

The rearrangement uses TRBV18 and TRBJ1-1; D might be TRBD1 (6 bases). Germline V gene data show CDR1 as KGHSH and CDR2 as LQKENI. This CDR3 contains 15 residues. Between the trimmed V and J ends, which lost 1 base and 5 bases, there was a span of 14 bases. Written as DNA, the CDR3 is TGTGCCAGCTCACCACGTAACAGGGAGGTAACTGAAGCTTTCTTT. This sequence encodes CASSPRNREVTEAFF.

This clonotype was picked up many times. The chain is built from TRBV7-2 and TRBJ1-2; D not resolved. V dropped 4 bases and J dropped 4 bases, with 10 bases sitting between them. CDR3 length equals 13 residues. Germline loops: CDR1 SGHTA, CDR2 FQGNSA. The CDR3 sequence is CASSSYIAYGYTF. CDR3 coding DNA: TGTGCCAGCAGCTCCTATATTGCCTATGGCTACACCTTC. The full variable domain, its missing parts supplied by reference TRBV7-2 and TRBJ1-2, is GAGVSQSPSNKVTEKGKDVELRCDPISGHTALYWYRQSLGQGLEFLIYFQGNSAPDKSGLPSDRFSAERTGGSVSTLTIQRTQQEDSAVYLCASSSYIAYGYTFGSGTRLTVV.

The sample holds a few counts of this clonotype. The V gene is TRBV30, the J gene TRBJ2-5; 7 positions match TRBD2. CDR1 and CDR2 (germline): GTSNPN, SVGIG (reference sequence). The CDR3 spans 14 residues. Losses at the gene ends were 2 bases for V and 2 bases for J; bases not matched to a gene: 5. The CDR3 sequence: CAWSTTGGQETQYF. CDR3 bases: TGTGCCTGGAGTACGACGGGGGGACAAGAGACCCAGTACTTC.

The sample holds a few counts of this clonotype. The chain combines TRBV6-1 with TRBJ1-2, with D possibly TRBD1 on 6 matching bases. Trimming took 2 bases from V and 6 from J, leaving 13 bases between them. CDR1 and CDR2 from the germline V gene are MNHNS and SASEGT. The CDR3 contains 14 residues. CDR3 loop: CASSEIQGLNGYTF. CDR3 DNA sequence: TGTGCCAGCAGTGAAATACAGGGACTCAATGGCTACACCTTC.

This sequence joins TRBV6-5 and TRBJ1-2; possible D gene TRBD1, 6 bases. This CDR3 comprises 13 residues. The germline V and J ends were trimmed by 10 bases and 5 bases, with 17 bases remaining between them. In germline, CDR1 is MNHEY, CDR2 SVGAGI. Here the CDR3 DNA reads TGTGCCACCCGGGCCAGGGGAACTTATGGCTACACCTTC. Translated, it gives CATRARGTYGYTF.

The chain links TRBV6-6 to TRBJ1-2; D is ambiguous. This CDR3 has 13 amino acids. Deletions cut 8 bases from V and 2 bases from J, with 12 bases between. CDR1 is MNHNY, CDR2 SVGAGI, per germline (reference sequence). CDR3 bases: TGTGCCAGCCGACTCGGGCACAACTATGGCTACACCTTC. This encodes CASRLGHNYGYTF.

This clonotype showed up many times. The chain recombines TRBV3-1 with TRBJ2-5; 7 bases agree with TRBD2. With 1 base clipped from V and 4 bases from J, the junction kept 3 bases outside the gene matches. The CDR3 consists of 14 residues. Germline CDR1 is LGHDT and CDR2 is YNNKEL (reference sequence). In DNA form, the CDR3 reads TGTGCCAGCAGCCAAGGACTAGCAAGAGAGACCCAGTACTTC. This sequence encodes CASSQGLARETQYF.

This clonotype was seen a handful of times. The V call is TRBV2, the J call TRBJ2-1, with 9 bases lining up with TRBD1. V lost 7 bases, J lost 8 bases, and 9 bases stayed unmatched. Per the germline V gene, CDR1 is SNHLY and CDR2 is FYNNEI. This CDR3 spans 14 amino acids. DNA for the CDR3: TGTGCCAGCACCAGGGAACAGGGGGCATATGAGCAGTTCTTC. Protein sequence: CASTREQGAYEQFF.

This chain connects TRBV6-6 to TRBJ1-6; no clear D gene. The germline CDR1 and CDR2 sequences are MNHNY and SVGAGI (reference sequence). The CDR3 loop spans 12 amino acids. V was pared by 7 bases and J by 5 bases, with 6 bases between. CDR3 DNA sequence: TGTGCCAGCATACAGAATAATTCACCCCTCCACTTT. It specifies CASIQNNSPLHF.

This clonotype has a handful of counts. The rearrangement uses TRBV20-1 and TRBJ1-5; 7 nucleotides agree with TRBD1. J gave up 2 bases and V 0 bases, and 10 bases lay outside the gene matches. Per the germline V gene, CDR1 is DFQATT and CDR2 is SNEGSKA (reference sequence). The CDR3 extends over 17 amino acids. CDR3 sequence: CSARDSRQGGGNQPQHF. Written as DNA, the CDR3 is TGCAGTGCTAGAGATAGTCGGCAGGGGGGTGGCAATCAGCCCCAGCATTTT.

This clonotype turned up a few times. For the CDR3, the DNA is TGTGCCAGCAGTCAACAGGGAAAGCCCTACTTC. It codes for CASSQQGKPYF. The chain uses TRBV28 and TRBJ2-7, with D maybe TRBD1 (6 bases). The CDR3 consists of 11 residues. V lost 5 bases and J lost 13, with 15 bases in between. CDR1 is MDHEN, CDR2 SYDVKM, per germline.

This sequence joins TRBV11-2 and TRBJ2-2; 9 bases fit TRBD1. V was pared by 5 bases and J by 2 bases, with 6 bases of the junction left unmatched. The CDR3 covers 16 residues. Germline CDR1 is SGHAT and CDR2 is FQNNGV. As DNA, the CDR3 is TGTGCCAGCAGCAACTCGGGACAGGGCAACACCGGGGAGCTGTTTTTT. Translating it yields CASSNSGQGNTGELFF. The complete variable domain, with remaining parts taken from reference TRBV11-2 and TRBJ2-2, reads EAGVAQSPRYKIIEKRQSVAFWCNPISGHATLYWYQQILGQGPKLLIQFQNNGVVDDSQLPKDRFSAERLKGVDSTLKIQPAKLEDSAVYLCASSNSGQGNTGELFFGEGSRLTVL.

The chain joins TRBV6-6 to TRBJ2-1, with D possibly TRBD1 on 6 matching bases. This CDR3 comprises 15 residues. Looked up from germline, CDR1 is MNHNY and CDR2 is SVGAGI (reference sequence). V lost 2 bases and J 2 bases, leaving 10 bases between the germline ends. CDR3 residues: CASSYPGTPYNEQFF. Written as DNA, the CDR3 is TGTGCCAGCAGTTACCCCGGGACACCCTACAATGAGCAGTTCTTC.

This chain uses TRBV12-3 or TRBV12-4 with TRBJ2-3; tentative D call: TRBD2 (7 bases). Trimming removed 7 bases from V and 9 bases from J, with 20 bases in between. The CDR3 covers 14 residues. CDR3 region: CASKMLAGAITQYF. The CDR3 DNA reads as TGTGCCAGCAAGATGCTGGCGGGGGCCATAACGCAGTATTTT.

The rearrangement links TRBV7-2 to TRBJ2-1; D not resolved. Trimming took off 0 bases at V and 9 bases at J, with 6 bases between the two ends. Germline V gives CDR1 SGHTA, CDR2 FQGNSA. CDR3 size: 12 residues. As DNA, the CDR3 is TGTGCCAGCAGCTTAGCATACGTTGAGCAGTTCTTC. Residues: CASSLAYVEQFF.

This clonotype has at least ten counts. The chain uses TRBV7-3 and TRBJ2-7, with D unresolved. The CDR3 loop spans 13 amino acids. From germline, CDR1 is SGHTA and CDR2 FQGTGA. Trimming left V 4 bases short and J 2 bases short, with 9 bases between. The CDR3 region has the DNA TGTGCCAGCAGCTCCGCAGGACCCTACGAGCAGTACTTC. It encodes CASSSAGPYEQYF. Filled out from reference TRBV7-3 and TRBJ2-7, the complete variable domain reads GAGVSQTPSNKVTEKGKYVELRCDPISGHTALYWYRQSLGQGPEFLIYFQGTGAADDSGLPNDRFFAVRPEGSVSTLKIQRTERGDSAVYLCASSSAGPYEQYFGPGTRLTVT.